This TCR beta chain was sequenced in a study of blood T cells in healthy people across ages. Study-wide points: As naive T cell percentage varied, TCR beta diversity correlated strongly with it.

Primed by a sample-barcoded 5' primer and a J-beta primer mix, a second PCR proceeded for about 6 to 12 cycles. TCRdb used MiXCR to reprocess the 5' RACE reads, holding one entry per CDR3 protein. The data show about 1.4 million distinct CDR3 sequences, approximately 63% seen once. Donor samples were obtained from healthy Caucasian individuals from Russia, aged roughly 6 to 95. Per sample, no less than 5 micrograms of total RNA were extracted. The V and J ends lost 3 bases and 8 bases respectively, with 17 bases between them. Germline V gene data show CDR1 as MNHEY and CDR2 as SMNVEV (reference sequence). The CDR3 is 15 amino acids. To note about this clonotype: Its antigen is unknown. A read error is possible here, since a much larger clone lies one base away.

The TCR sequence derives from a man aged 18 to 30 in good health. The chain employs TRBV27 and TRBJ2-1; D might be TRBD2 (6 bases). The sequenced sample was blood. The CDR3, as DNA: TGTGCCAGCAGTTTGACCGGGGAGGCTGGCGATGAGCAGTTCTTC. Translated: CASSLTGEAGDEQFF.